The sequence of this TCR beta chain was determined in a study of T cell repertoires in cytomegalovirus infection. Study-wide findings and caveats: Identification of carriers of CMV plus the relevant HLA was performed using cumulative public TCR beta family frequency. Clonotype analysis showed dominance of the ex vivo response by HLA-C-restricted CMV-specific TCR beta clonotypes.

TCRdb processed the reads anew with MiXCR; each CDR3 protein has one entry. In the table there are 560,000 or so distinct CDR3 sequences, approximately 15% of which are singletons. The CDR3 sequence is 16 residues long. Unmatched junction bases numbered 11, after V lost 5 bases and J lost 4 bases. From germline, CDR1 is SGHVS and CDR2 FQNEAQ. In this sample, this clonotype turned up many times. Its matching antigen is unknown. The chain employs TRBV7-8 and TRBJ2-1, with 7 bases identical to TRBD1. The sequence came from a human donor in good health (CMV status not recorded). Some clones in this sample may be carry-over from other donors' samples. The sequencing sample was made of CD8+ T cells from PBMCs. CDR3 region: CASSTSGQKLYNEQFF. As DNA, the CDR3 is TGTGCCAGCAGCACCTCGGGACAGAAACTTTACAATGAGCAGTTCTTC.